Listed below are T cell receptor beta chains from one sample, sequenced in a study of cytomegalovirus exposure and HLA in healthy donors. Profiled with immunoSEQ multiplex PCR; TCRdb holds only in-frame clones, not every one. The data show around 160,000 clones, under 85% seen once. Specimen: PBMCs. The receptors were gathered from a woman between 40 and 55 years old in good health and CMV-seropositive. CDR3s include the opening cysteine and the closing phenylalanine or tryptophan. The D gene is left open where the match is weak. Some rows have no size entry. The others give once, few or many, or a class for an expanded clone.

D gene,clone size,V gene,J gene,CDR3 length,CDR3 protein,CDR3 DNA
.,.,TRBV5-6,TRBJ2-7,12,CASSTRQYPQYF,TGTGCCAGCAGCACCCGACAGTATCCGCAGTACTTC
TRBD2,.,TRBV5-4,TRBJ2-7,15,CASSSKRGGWYEQYF,TGTGCCAGCAGCTCTAAGCGGGGGGGCTGGTACGAGCAGTACTTC
TRBD1,.,TRBV11-2,TRBJ2-2,13,CASITQGPGELFF,TGTGCCAGCATCACACAGGGGCCCGGGGAGCTGTTTTTT
TRBD1,few,TRBV6-5,TRBJ1-1,15,CASSSWDSLNTEAFF,TGTGCCAGCAGTTCTTGGGACAGTTTGAACACTGAAGCTTTCTTT
.,.,TRBV4-2,TRBJ2-7,16,CASSQEGGVISYEQYF,TGTGCCAGCAGCCAAGAAGGAGGGGTGATCTCCTACGAGCAGTACTTC
TRBD1,few,TRBV30,TRBJ2-5,15,CAWSDTTGAGETQYF,TGTGCCTGGAGCGACACGACAGGGGCGGGGGAGACCCAGTACTTC
TRBD1,.,TRBV5-1,TRBJ1-2,17,CASSLAPGGAQAYGYTF,TGCGCCAGCAGCTTGGCGCCAGGGGGCGCTCAAGCCTATGGCTACACCTTC
TRBD1,.,TRBV30,TRBJ1-1,16,CAWSRGLGQLNTEAFF,TGTGCCTGGAGCAGGGGGCTTGGTCAACTGAACACTGAAGCTTTCTTT
TRBD2,.,TRBV11-2,TRBJ2-5,15,CASSLDPGGKETQYF,TGTGCCAGCAGCTTAGATCCCGGGGGGAAAGAGACCCAGTACTTC
TRBD1,.,TRBV9,TRBJ1-2,14,CASSESGTGNGYTF,TGTGCCAGCAGCGAATCCGGGACAGGGAATGGCTACACCTTC
TRBD1,.,TRBV7-2,TRBJ1-2,15,CASSLGQGARYGYTF,TGTGCCAGCAGCTTAGGACAGGGGGCGCGATATGGCTACACCTTC
.,.,TRBV2,TRBJ1-1,14,CASSVTGMNTEAFF,TGTGCCAGCAGTGTGACAGGAATGAACACTGAAGCTTTCTTT
.,.,TRBV5-6,TRBJ1-2,13,CASSQGHNYGYTF,TGTGCCAGCAGCCAGGGACATAACTATGGCTACACCTTC
.,.,TRBV30,TRBJ2-1,13,CAWSVWGGREQFF,TGTGCCTGGAGTGTTTGGGGGGGCCGGGAGCAGTTCTTC
TRBD1,.,TRBV29-1,TRBJ1-1,15,CSARLWTGRTTEAFF,TGCAGCGCCCGCTTGTGGACAGGTCGTACCACTGAAGCTTTCTTT
TRBD1,.,TRBV4-2,TRBJ2-3,14,CASSQSDRTDTQYF,TGTGCCAGCAGCCAATCGGACAGGACAGATACGCAGTATTTT
.,.,TRBV6-6,TRBJ1-2,15,CASSYKWAGDYGYTF,TGTGCCAGCAGTTACAAGTGGGCCGGGGACTATGGCTACACCTTC
.,.,TRBV29-1,TRBJ1-1,11,CSVVVDTEAFF,TGCAGCGTTGTAGTTGACACTGAAGCTTTCTTT
.,once,TRBV19,TRBJ2-3,17,CASSILWRGSSTDTQYF,TGTGCCAGTAGTATACTTTGGAGGGGTTCTAGCACAGATACGCAGTATTTT
TRBD1,.,TRBV6-1,TRBJ1-2,15,CASISTGGFSYGYTF,TGTGCCAGCATTTCTACAGGGGGCTTTAGCTATGGCTACACCTTC
TRBD1,.,TRBV6-5,TRBJ2-7,13,CASSRTGIYEQYF,TGTGCCAGCAGCCGGACAGGAATCTACGAGCAGTACTTC
TRBD1,.,TRBV28,TRBJ2-5,17,CASRDRAYQRGGETQYF,TGTGCCAGCCGGGACAGGGCCTACCAGCGGGGAGGAGAGACCCAGTACTTC
.,.,TRBV5-1,TRBJ1-6,15,CASSLELAVSSPLHF,TGCGCCAGCAGCTTGGAGTTAGCTGTGAGTTCACCCCTCCACTTT
TRBD1,.,TRBV10-3,TRBJ1-2,15,CAISVAGTGNVGYTF,TGTGCCATCAGTGTCGCCGGGACAGGGAATGTTGGCTACACCTTC
TRBD1,.,TRBV15,TRBJ2-2,14,CATSSWDSQGELFF,TGTGCCACCAGCAGCTGGGACAGCCAAGGGGAGCTGTTTTTT
.,once,TRBV6-1,TRBJ2-7,13,CASQGIPAYEQYF,TGTGCCAGCCAGGGCATACCAGCCTACGAGCAGTACTTC
TRBD2,.,TRBV6-1,TRBJ2-7,12,CAIGDYSYEQYF,TGTGCCATCGGGGACTACTCCTACGAGCAGTACTTC
TRBD1,few,TRBV5-1,TRBJ2-2,16,CASSSSTGSGTGELFF,TGCGCCAGCAGCTCATCGACAGGGTCGGGTACCGGGGAGCTGTTTTTT
.,.,TRBV25-1,TRBJ1-1,14,CASSDNVAAKKAFF,TGTGCCAGCAGTGATAATGTGGCCGCAAAAAAAGCTTTCTTT
.,.,TRBV2,TRBJ2-2,17,CASSEALRAANTGELFF,TGCGCCAGCAGTGAAGCGTTGAGGGCCGCGAACACCGGGGAGCTGTTTTTT
.,.,TRBV13,TRBJ1-1,12,CASSSNQGWAFF,TGTGCCAGCAGTTCAAATCAGGGGTGGGCTTTCTTT
TRBD1,.,TRBV7-9,TRBJ1-4,14,CASSQDREGEKLFF,TGTGCCAGCAGCCAGGACAGGGAAGGTGAAAAACTGTTTTTT
.,once,TRBV18,TRBJ1-4,15,CASSPQQATNEKLFF,TGTGCCAGCTCACCTCAACAGGCCACTAATGAAAAACTGTTTTTT
.,.,TRBV27,TRBJ1-1,13,CASSPLGTTEAFF,TGTGCCAGCAGCCCTCTAGGAACCACTGAAGCTTTCTTT
.,.,TRBV28,TRBJ1-5,15,CASSSGTFRNQPQHF,TGTGCCAGCAGTTCCGGGACATTCAGAAATCAGCCCCAGCATTTT
TRBD1,.,TRBV2,TRBJ1-3,13,CASSASEGATIYF,TGTGCCAGCAGTGCCAGTGAGGGGGCCACCATATATTTT
.,.,TRBV7-9,TRBJ2-5,16,CASNRRGRGPKETQYF,TGTGCCAGCAACCGACGGGGGAGAGGGCCCAAAGAGACCCAGTACTTC
.,.,TRBV6-5,TRBJ2-5,11,CATLAGETQYF,TGTGCCACCCTAGCCGGTGAGACCCAGTACTTC
.,.,TRBV7-2,TRBJ2-6,16,CASSLYTTGGANVLTF,TGTGCCAGCAGCCTTTACACTACTGGGGGGGCCAACGTCCTGACTTTC
TRBD1,once,TRBV28,TRBJ1-1,17,CASSSPGQGTLNTEAFF,TGTGCCAGCAGTTCTCCCGGACAGGGGACGTTGAACACTGAAGCTTTCTTT